Shown below are 8 T cell receptor beta chains from a single sample sequenced in a study of cytomegalovirus exposure and HLA in healthy donors. With 60 Vbeta and 13 Jbeta primers, the PCR was carried out. The assay was immunoSEQ multiplex PCR, and TCRdb's table has in-frame clones only and misses some. The sample lists approximately 160,000 clones; roughly 72% were seen once. Sequenced: PBMCs. Source of these receptors: a woman in her 40s in good health and CMV-seronegative.

The chain recombines TRBV11-2 with TRBJ2-7; TRBD2 is a possible D gene (7 bases). Germline V gene sequence: CDR1 SGHAT, CDR2 FQNNGV. The CDR3 sequence is 16 residues long. V lost 5 bases and J 0 bases, leaving 17 bases between the germline ends. CDR3 DNA: TGTGCCAGCAGCAAGAGGGGGGGGCCCAGCTCCTACGAGCAGTACTTC. Translation gives CASSKRGGPSSYEQYF.

The rearrangement links TRBV5-1 to TRBJ2-3; the match to TRBD2 covers 8 bases. Germline trimming cut 5 bases from V and 1 base from J; bases unmatched to any gene: 9. The CDR3 length is 16 residues. CDR1 and CDR2 (germline): SGHRS, YFSETQ. The CDR3 DNA is TGCGCCAGCAGAGGTGACGGGAGGGCCGGCACAGATACGCAGTATTTT. Translation: CASRGDGRAGTDTQYF.

This clone came up once. The chain links TRBV10-3 to TRBJ2-3; D is uncertain. The ends were cut back, 10 bases at V and 4 bases at J, with 9 bases in the middle. Looked up from germline, CDR1 is ENHRY and CDR2 is SYGVKD. The CDR3 contains 11 residues. CDR3 coding DNA: TGTGCCACCTTAGCCTCAGATACGCAGTATTTT. It specifies CATLASDTQYF.

This chain joins TRBV6-1 and TRBJ2-2, with 7 bases lining up with TRBD2. This CDR3 has 17 amino acids. V trimming: 2 bases; J trimming: 1 base; junction bases outside the gene matches: 7. Germline V gene lookup returns CDR1 MNHNS and CDR2 SASEGT. The CDR3 here is CASSERWEGRNTGELFF. CDR3 nucleotides: TGTGCCAGCAGTGAAAGGTGGGAGGGCCGGAACACCGGGGAGCTGTTTTTT.

The rearrangement links TRBV6-5 to TRBJ2-7, with a tentative D call TRBD1 (6 bases). The V gene's germline CDR1 is MNHEY and CDR2 SVGAGI. This CDR3 contains 15 residues. The V gene lost 6 bases and the J gene lost 5 bases, with 20 bases spanning the gap. CDR3 sequence reads: CASSLIGQQGDEQYF. The DNA of the CDR3 is TGTGCCAGCAGCCTTATTGGACAGCAGGGCGACGAGCAGTACTTC.

The genes are TRBV7-8 and TRBJ1-2; D perhaps matches TRBD1 (6 bases). This CDR3 comprises 16 residues. Germline assignment: CDR1 SGHVS and CDR2 FQNEAQ. Trimming removed 1 base at V and 3 bases at J, with 15 bases between. Here the CDR3 DNA reads TGTGCCAGCAGCTTAGGTCGGCAGGGGAGGGACTATGGCTACACCTTC. Translation gives CASSLGRQGRDYGYTF.

The rearrangement uses TRBV10-3 and TRBJ2-6; TRBD1 matches 7 bases. Looked up from germline, CDR1 is ENHRY and CDR2 is SYGVKD. V gave up 6 bases and J gave up 0 bases; unmatched junction bases: 8. The CDR3 is 17 amino acids. CDR3 sequence (DNA): TGTGCCATCAGCTCCGGGACAGTTACCTCTGGGGCCAACGTCCTGACTTTC. This codes for CAISSGTVTSGANVLTF.

This clone has only one observation. The chain's CDR3 is CASSPSLGGTDTQYF. The DNA of the CDR3 is TGTGCCAGCAGCCCATCCCTGGGGGGAACAGATACGCAGTATTTT. V gene TRBV11-3 combines with J gene TRBJ2-3; a weak D match, TRBD2 (6 bases). CDR3 length equals 15 residues. The V end was cut by 5 bases, the J end by 3 bases, with 15 bases between. Germline V gene sequence: CDR1 SGHNT, CDR2 YENEEA.